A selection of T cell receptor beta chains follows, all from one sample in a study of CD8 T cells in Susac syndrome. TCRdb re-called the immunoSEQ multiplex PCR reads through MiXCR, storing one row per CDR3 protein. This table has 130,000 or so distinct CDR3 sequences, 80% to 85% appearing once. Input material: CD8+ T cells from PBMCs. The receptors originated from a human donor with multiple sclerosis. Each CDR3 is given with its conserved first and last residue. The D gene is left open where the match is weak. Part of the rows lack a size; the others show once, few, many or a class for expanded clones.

CASSMGYGGQPQHF,TGTGCCAGTAGTATGGGCTATGGCGGTCAGCCCCAGCATTTT,NA,NA,TRBJ1-5,TRBV19
CASSFNSPHEQYF,TGTGCCAGCAGTTTTAACAGCCCCCACGAGCAGTACTTC,NA,once,TRBJ2-7,TRBV12-3/TRBV12-4
CASRARGGSDTIYF,TGTGCCAGCAGGGCGAGGGGAGGTTCCGACACCATATATTTT,NA,NA,TRBJ1-3,TRBV5-5
CASSSPRWGSYEQYF,TGTGCCAGCAGTTCCCCGCGATGGGGGAGCTACGAGCAGTACTTC,NA,NA,TRBJ2-7,TRBV28
CATSDPGLDRLFF,TGTGCCACCAGTGACCCTGGGTTAGATAGACTGTTTTTT,NA,NA,TRBJ1-4,TRBV24-1
CASSPPGQGVYSYGYTF,TGTGCCAGCAGCCCACCGGGACAGGGGGTATATAGCTATGGCTACACCTTC,TRBD1,NA,TRBJ1-2,TRBV14
CASSASTRNYEQFF,TGTGCCAGCAGCGCCTCAACAAGGAATTATGAGCAGTTCTTC,NA,NA,TRBJ2-1,TRBV5-5
CASSQFGHTEAFF,TGCGCCAGCAGCCAATTCGGCCACACTGAAGCTTTCTTT,NA,few,TRBJ1-1,TRBV4-3
CASRQAGQGAEGYTF,TGTGCCAGCAGGCAGGCGGGACAGGGGGCTGAGGGCTACACCTTC,TRBD1,NA,TRBJ1-2,TRBV27
CASSLGNNEQFF,TGTGCCAGCAGCTTGGGCAACAATGAGCAGTTCTTC,NA,few,TRBJ2-1,TRBV7-8
CASSSVVTDTQYF,TGTGCCAGCAGCTCGGTAGTCACAGATACGCAGTATTTT,NA,once,TRBJ2-3,TRBV7-6